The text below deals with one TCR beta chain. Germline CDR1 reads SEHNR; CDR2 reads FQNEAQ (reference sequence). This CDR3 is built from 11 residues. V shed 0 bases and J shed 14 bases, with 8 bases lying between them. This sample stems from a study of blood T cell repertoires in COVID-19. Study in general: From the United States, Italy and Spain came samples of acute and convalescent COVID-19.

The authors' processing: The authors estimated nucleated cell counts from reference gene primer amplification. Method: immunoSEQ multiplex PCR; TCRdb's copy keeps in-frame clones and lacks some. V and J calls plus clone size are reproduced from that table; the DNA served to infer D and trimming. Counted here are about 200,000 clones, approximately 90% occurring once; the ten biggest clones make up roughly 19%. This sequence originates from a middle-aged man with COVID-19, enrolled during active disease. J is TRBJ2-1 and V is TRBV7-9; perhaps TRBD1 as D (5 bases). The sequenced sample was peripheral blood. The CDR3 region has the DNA TGTGCCAGCAGCTTAGCCAGGGTGAAGTTCTTC. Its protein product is CASSLARVKFF.